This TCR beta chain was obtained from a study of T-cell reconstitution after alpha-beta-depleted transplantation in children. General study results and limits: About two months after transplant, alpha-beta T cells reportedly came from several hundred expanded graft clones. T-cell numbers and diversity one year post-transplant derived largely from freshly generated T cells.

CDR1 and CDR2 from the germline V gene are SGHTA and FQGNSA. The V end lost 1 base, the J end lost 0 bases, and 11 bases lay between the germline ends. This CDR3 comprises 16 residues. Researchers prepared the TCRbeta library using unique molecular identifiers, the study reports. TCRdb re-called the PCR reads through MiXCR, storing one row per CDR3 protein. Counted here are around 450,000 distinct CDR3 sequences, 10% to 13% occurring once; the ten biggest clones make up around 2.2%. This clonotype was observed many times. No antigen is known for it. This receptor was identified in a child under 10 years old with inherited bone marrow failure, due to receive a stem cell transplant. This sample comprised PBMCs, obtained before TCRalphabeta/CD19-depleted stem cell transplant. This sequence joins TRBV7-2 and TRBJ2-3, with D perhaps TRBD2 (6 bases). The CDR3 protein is CASSLDPGLSTDTQYF. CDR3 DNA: TGTGCCAGCAGCTTAGATCCGGGACTTAGCACAGATACGCAGTATTTT. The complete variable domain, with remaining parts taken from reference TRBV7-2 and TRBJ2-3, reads GAGVSQSPSNKVTEKGKDVELRCDPISGHTALYWYRQSLGQGLEFLIYFQGNSAPDKSGLPSDRFSAERTGGSVSTLTIQRTQQEDSAVYLCASSLDPGLSTDTQYFGPGTRLTVL.